The 4 T cell receptor beta chains below all came from one sample that was sequenced in a study of T cells in Graves' hyperthyroidism and ophthalmopathy. RNA transcripts provided the source from which TCR beta CDR3 regions were amplified. The TCR CDR3 first-round RT-PCR relied on the HTBI primer set. Each CDR3 protein is one row after TCRdb ran MiXCR on the multiplex PCR reads. This table holds almost 600,000 distinct CDR3 sequences, about 45% found once. The sample comprised peripheral blood or thyroid tissue (not recorded which). All receptors come from a woman between 18 and 29 years old with Graves' hyperthyroidism.

The genes are TRBV29-1 and TRBJ1-4; maybe TRBD1 (6 bases). The CDR3 length is 14 residues. Germline loops: CDR1 SQVTM, CDR2 ANQGSEA. Trimming left V 0 bases short and J 8 bases short, with 13 bases between. The CDR3 protein is CSVEDGGAGEKLFF. The CDR3 bases are TGCAGCGTTGAAGATGGGGGGGCGGGGGAAAAACTGTTTTTT.

This clonotype was recorded many times. This chain links TRBV6-6 with TRBJ1-2; no definite D call. Between the trimmed V and J ends, which lost 7 bases and 4 bases, there was a span of 25 bases. Germline CDR1 MNHNY, CDR2 SVGAGI (reference sequence). This CDR3 has 17 residues. The CDR3 DNA reads TGTGCCAGCAACCTCTACCCCCCCAGTAATTCACCCTATGGCTACACCTTC. Translated, it gives CASNLYPPSNSPYGYTF.

This clonotype was found a few times. V gene TRBV14 combines with J gene TRBJ1-1; D is unclear. Between the trimmed V and J ends, which lost 1 base and 5 bases, there was a span of 11 bases. Germline CDR1 is SGHDN and CDR2 is FVKESK. The CDR3 is 14 amino acids. CDR3 nucleotide sequence: TGTGCCAGCAGCCAAGCAGCCAGAGGGACTGAAGCTTTCTTT. This encodes CASSQAARGTEAFF. The full variable domain, with the rest looked up from reference TRBV14 and TRBJ1-1, is EAGVTQFPSHSVIEKGQTVTLRCDPISGHDNLYWYRRVMGKEIKFLLHFVKESKQDESGMPNNRFLAERTGGTYSTLKVQPAELEDSGVYFCASSQAARGTEAFFGQGTRLTVV.

This clonotype was observed at least ten times. The V and J genes are TRBV4-1 and TRBJ1-2, with D possibly matching TRBD1 (5 bases). Per the germline V gene, CDR1 is MGHRA and CDR2 is YSYEKL. V lost 1 base and J 6 bases, leaving 9 bases between the germline ends. CDR3 length: 13 residues. The CDR3 DNA reads TGCGCCAGCAGCCAAGGACAGACCGATGGCTACACCTTC. The encoded protein is CASSQGQTDGYTF.